The clone carrying this T cell receptor beta chain was recorded once. Antigen: not known. The assay was immunoSEQ multiplex PCR, and TCRdb's table has in-frame clones only and misses some. The sample records 95,000 to 100,000 clones, 85% to 90% being singletons. Each patient's relapse followed autologous stem cell transplantation, and brentuximab vedotin exposure varied. The data were obtained in a study of PD-1 blockade in classical Hodgkin lymphoma. Points from the study as a whole: The study reported lower baseline TCR diversity in newly diagnosed patients than in healthy donors. Exclusion was applied to patients who started nivolumab under 1 year after ASCT. Whatever underlies the repertoire differences (possibly disease activity or prior therapy) remains undefined.

The source was peripheral blood mononuclear cells (PBMCs), collected before the second cycle of nivolumab. The TCR comes from a human donor with classical Hodgkin lymphoma.

DNA for the CDR3: TGTGCCAGTCAGACAGGGTTTGTCTATGGCTACACCTTC. As protein: CASQTGFVYGYTF. This chain uses TRBV6-1 with TRBJ1-2; 7 positions match TRBD1. J gave up 4 bases and V 9 bases, and 8 bases lay outside the gene matches. The CDR3 loop spans 13 amino acids. Germline CDR1 and CDR2: MNHNS and SASEGT.